These T cell receptor beta chains were read from a single sample in a study of cytomegalovirus exposure and HLA in healthy donors. Libraries were prepared by immunoSEQ multiplex PCR; TCRdb keeps only in-frame clonotypes and omits some of them. The table records about 130,000 clones, approximately 80% of them present only once. The sequenced sample consisted of PBMCs. All receptors derive from a man aged 45-65 years in good health and CMV-seronegative. CDR3s include the opening cysteine and the closing phenylalanine or tryptophan. A D gene is named only where the DNA matches it firmly. A clone size is listed for some rows: how often the clone was seen (once, few, many), or a class if it is expanded.

len: 14; abundance: -; j_gene: TRBJ2-1; d_gene: -; v_gene: TRBV2; CDR3nt: TGTGCCAGCAGACTCCGGGACATCCACAATGAGCAGTTCTTC; CDR3aa: CASRLRDIHNEQFF
len: 15; abundance: -; j_gene: TRBJ2-3; d_gene: -; v_gene: TRBV7-3; CDR3nt: TGTGCCAGCAGCTTAACGGGGGGATATGCAGATACGCAGTATTTT; CDR3aa: CASSLTGGYADTQYF
len: 15; abundance: few; j_gene: TRBJ2-3; d_gene: -; v_gene: TRBV5-8; CDR3nt: TGTGCTTACAGGAGACGGGGGGCTCGGGCAGATACGCAGTATTTT; CDR3aa: CAYRRRGARADTQYF
len: 16; abundance: -; j_gene: TRBJ1-4; d_gene: TRBD1; v_gene: TRBV5-1; CDR3nt: TGCGCCAGCAGCTCAGGACAGGGGTTAACTAATGAAAAACTGTTTTTT; CDR3aa: CASSSGQGLTNEKLFF
len: 15; abundance: once; j_gene: TRBJ1-2; d_gene: -; v_gene: TRBV7-9; CDR3nt: TGTGCCAGCAGCCGGGGGGGGCCAGCCGCCTATGGCTACACCTTC; CDR3aa: CASSRGGPAAYGYTF
len: 16; abundance: -; j_gene: TRBJ1-3; d_gene: TRBD1; v_gene: TRBV2; CDR3nt: TGTGCCAGCAGCATAACAGGGGGTAACTCTGGAAACACCATATATTTT; CDR3aa: CASSITGGNSGNTIYF
len: 14; abundance: -; j_gene: TRBJ1-6; d_gene: TRBD1; v_gene: TRBV6-1; CDR3nt: TGTGCCAGCAGAACGGGACAGTATAATTCACCCCTCCACTTT; CDR3aa: CASRTGQYNSPLHF
len: 14; abundance: -; j_gene: TRBJ2-3; d_gene: -; v_gene: TRBV7-8; CDR3nt: TGTGCCAGCAGCTTACGCGGGAGCACAGATACGCAGTATTTT; CDR3aa: CASSLRGSTDTQYF
len: 15; abundance: once; j_gene: TRBJ1-2; d_gene: TRBD1; v_gene: TRBV5-6; CDR3nt: TGTGCCAGCAGCCCGCCGGGACAGGGGGCAAGGGGCTACACCTTC; CDR3aa: CASSPPGQGARGYTF
len: 17; abundance: -; j_gene: TRBJ2-3; d_gene: -; v_gene: TRBV21-1; CDR3nt: TGTGCCAGCAGCAAAGATTCCGGCGGGGGATGTACAGATACGCAGTATTTT; CDR3aa: CASSKDSGGGCTDTQYF
len: 12; abundance: -; j_gene: TRBJ2-3; d_gene: -; v_gene: TRBV7-9; CDR3nt: TGTGCCAGCAGCCGGCTAGTAGATACGCAGTATTTT; CDR3aa: CASSRLVDTQYF
len: 15; abundance: -; j_gene: TRBJ1-5; d_gene: TRBD1; v_gene: TRBV19; CDR3nt: TGTGCCAGTAGTATGGGGACAGGACTCAATCAGCCCCAGCATTTT; CDR3aa: CASSMGTGLNQPQHF
len: 15; abundance: -; j_gene: TRBJ2-7; d_gene: TRBD2; v_gene: TRBV6-6; CDR3nt: TGTGCCAGCAGTTACCACGGACTAGCGGTTTCCGAGCAGTACTTC; CDR3aa: CASSYHGLAVSEQYF
len: 17; abundance: -; j_gene: TRBJ2-2; d_gene: -; v_gene: TRBV30; CDR3nt: TGTGCCTGGAGTCTCCCCATATGGAGGACGAACACCGGGGAGCTGTTTTTT; CDR3aa: CAWSLPIWRTNTGELFF
len: 15; abundance: -; j_gene: TRBJ2-3; d_gene: -; v_gene: TRBV18; CDR3nt: TGTGCCAGCTCATACGCCGGGGGAAGCACAGATACGCAGTATTTT; CDR3aa: CASSYAGGSTDTQYF